This T cell receptor (beta chain) is drawn from a study of cytomegalovirus exposure and HLA in healthy donors. Findings and limits, study-wide: Under in vitro conditions, three CMV-associated chains were confirmed as specific for CMV antigens. One later analysis reportedly identified an Asian-associated ancestry cluster that showed fewer N-insertions than the roughly 670-donor mean. It is likely that the observed cluster of highly shared sequence variants was a sequencing artifact.

This clone was seen once. Its antigen remains unidentified. The identical CDR3 is also encoded by other nucleotide sequences in the sample. Trimming cost V 5 bases and J 6 bases, with 17 bases left between them. CDR3 length: 14 amino acids. Germline CDR1 is SGHTA and CDR2 is FQGTGA. Primers for the PCR totalled 60 Vbeta and 13 Jbeta. Profiling relied on immunoSEQ multiplex PCR, and the TCRdb table lists in-frame clones only, not all of them. The sample has 100,000 to 150,000 clones, 75% to 80% seen once; the top ten hold about 3.5%. The sequence was obtained from a man in his forties in good health and CMV-seronegative. The V and J genes are TRBV7-3 and TRBJ2-7; tentatively, D is TRBD2 (5 bases). The sample consisted of PBMCs. The CDR3 nucleotides are TGTGCCAGCAGCGTTGACACCGGAGGCGTCGAGCAGTACTTC. Protein: CASSVDTGGVEQYF.